Shown below are 23 T cell receptor beta chains from a single sample sequenced in a study of blood T cells in healthy people across ages. With a J-beta primer mix and a sample-barcoded 5' primer, a second PCR ran about 7 to 12 cycles. One entry per CDR3 protein, called by TCRdb with MiXCR from the 5' RACE reads. This table holds 800,000 to 950,000 distinct CDR3 sequences, 25% to 35% found once. This sample also appeared in a second study, on T cells of mothers and their children.

Sequenced sample: blood. The receptors stem from a woman aged 40 to 50 in good health.

The genes are TRBV30 and TRBJ1-6; D perhaps matches TRBD1 (6 bases). The CDR3 runs 16 residues. Germline CDR1 reads GTSNPN; CDR2 reads SVGIG (reference sequence). The V and J ends lost 3 bases and 7 bases respectively, with 19 bases between them. Written as DNA, the CDR3 is TGTGCCTGGAGAGATCTCAGGGGTGGCCAGAATTCACCCCTCCACTTT. This encodes CAWRDLRGGQNSPLHF. The full variable domain, with the rest looked up from reference TRBV30 and TRBJ1-6, is SQTIHQWPATLVQPVGSPLSLECTVEGTSNPNLYWYRQAAGRGLQLLFYSVGIGQISSEVPQNLSASRPQDRQFILSSKKLLLSDSGFYLCAWRDLRGGQNSPLHFGNGTRLTVT.

The V and J genes are TRBV2 and TRBJ2-3; 9 bases agree with TRBD1. V trimming: 8 bases; J trimming: 4 bases; junction bases outside the gene matches: 7. This CDR3 has 14 amino acids. Germline V gene sequence: CDR1 SNHLY, CDR2 FYNNEI. Here the CDR3 reads CASGLDRGSDTQYF. Written as DNA, the CDR3 is TGTGCCAGCGGTTTGGACAGGGGATCAGATACGCAGTATTTT.

This clonotype has more than one count but fewer than ten. The chain combines TRBV30 with TRBJ2-7; possibly TRBD1 for D (5 bases). The CDR3 is made up of 14 amino acids. Germline V CDR1 and CDR2: GTSNPN, SVGIG (reference sequence). With 5 bases removed from V and 6 bases from J, the gap between germline ends came to 20 bases. The CDR3 DNA sequence: TGTGCCTGGGATACTGGCCAGGGCATAGGCGAGCAGTACTTC. The encoded protein is CAWDTGQGIGEQYF.

The chain is built from TRBV5-1 and TRBJ2-7; unclear D gene. The V gene lost 2 bases and the J gene lost 4 bases, with 10 bases spanning the gap. Germline-derived CDR1 and CDR2 are SGHRS and YFSETQ. The CDR3 contains 13 residues. The CDR3 here is CASSFNLGYEQYF. CDR3 nucleotides: TGCGCCAGCAGCTTCAACCTCGGTTACGAGCAGTACTTC.

This clonotype was counted a few times. This sequence joins TRBV10-2 and TRBJ1-1; no firm D call. The CDR3 runs to 13 residues. Trimming shortened V by 6 bases and J by 0 bases, and 8 bases separated the two germline ends. CDR1 and CDR2 from the germline V gene are WSHSY and SAAADI. CDR3 bases: TGCGCCAGCAGGAACAACATGAACACTGAAGCTTTCTTT. Amino acids: CASRNNMNTEAFF.

The chain recombines TRBV6-1 with TRBJ1-5, with D uncertain. This CDR3 region has 11 residues. Germline V gene lookup returns CDR1 MNHNS and CDR2 SASEGT. With 5 bases removed from V and 9 bases from J, the gap between germline ends came to 8 bases. CDR3 nucleotides: TGTGCCAGCAGTCCGCCAGGGCCCCAGCATTTT. Its translation: CASSPPGPQHF.

The chain combines TRBV20-1 with TRBJ2-5; D tentatively fits TRBD1 or TRBD2 (6 bases each). The J call may be mistaken, given a closer DNA end match to TRBJ2-7. The CDR3 runs to 13 residues. Germline lookup yields CDR1 DFQATT and CDR2 SNEGSKA (reference sequence). This CDR3 is CSARRDIAYEQYF. For the CDR3, the DNA is TGCAGTGCTAGGCGGGACATAGCCTACGAGCAGTACTTC.

About this clonotype: This clone may be a read error of a much larger clone one base away. The rearrangement joins TRBV6-2 or TRBV6-3 to TRBJ1-5; 9 bases agree with TRBD1. The CDR3 extends over 13 amino acids. Germline CDR1 and CDR2: MNHEY and SVGEGT. Losses at the gene ends were 6 bases for V and 6 bases for J; bases not matched to a gene: 3. The CDR3 region has the DNA TGTGCCAGCAGAGAGACAGGGGGTCAGCCCCAGCATTTT. The encoded protein is CASRETGGQPQHF.

This clonotype occurred many times. The V call is TRBV6-5, the J call TRBJ2-3, with 7 bases aligning to TRBD1. CDR3 length equals 14 residues. V lost 6 bases and J lost 4; bases outside the gene matches: 7. Germline CDR1 reads MNHEY; CDR2 reads SVGAGI. Here the CDR3 DNA reads TGTGCCAGCAGCCGAGGGACAGCCTCAGATACGCAGTATTTT. Amino acids: CASSRGTASDTQYF.

The rearrangement joins TRBV7-2 to TRBJ2-1; tentatively, D is TRBD1 or TRBD2 (6 bases each). Germline lookup yields CDR1 SGHTA and CDR2 FQGNSA. The CDR3 sequence is 14 residues long. Trimming removed 5 bases at V and 8 bases at J, with 16 bases between. The CDR3 spells CASSVGTPGDEQFF. CDR3 sequence (DNA): TGTGCCAGCAGCGTCGGGACTCCAGGGGATGAGCAGTTCTTC.

This clonotype has just a few counts. J is TRBJ1-1 and V is TRBV7-9, with D possibly being TRBD1 (6 bases). CDR1 SEHNR and CDR2 FQNEAQ come from the germline V gene (reference sequence). There are 14 residues in the CDR3. With 6 bases removed from V and 4 bases from J, the gap between germline ends came to 15 bases. CDR3 in amino acids: CASRLDSLATEAFF. The CDR3 bases are TGTGCCAGCAGACTGGACAGTTTAGCCACTGAAGCTTTCTTT. Drawing the rest from reference TRBV7-9 and TRBJ1-1, the complete variable domain is DTGVSQNPRHKITKRGQNVTFRCDPISEHNRLYWYRQTLGQGPEFLTYFQNEAQLEKSRLLSDRFSAERPKGSFSTLEIQRTEQGDSAMYLCASRLDSLATEAFFGQGTRLTVV.

In this sample, this clonotype turned up many times. V and J are TRBV9 and TRBJ2-3; D is ambiguous. The CDR3 length is 14 residues. Between the trimmed V and J ends, which lost 0 bases and 1 base, there was a span of 6 bases. CDR1 and CDR2 (germline): SGDLS, YYNGEE. CDR3 residues: CASSVEVGTDTQYF. The CDR3 DNA reads as TGTGCCAGCAGCGTAGAGGTGGGCACAGATACGCAGTATTTT.

The chain has TRBV6-9 and TRBJ1-2, with a tentative D call TRBD1 (5 bases). V lost 5 bases, J lost 6 bases, and 19 bases lay in between. The CDR3 has 15 residues. Germline V gene sequence: CDR1 MNHGY, CDR2 SVAAGI. CDR3: CASSTSPGFGNGYTF. The CDR3 coding sequence is TGTGCCAGCAGTACCTCCCCAGGGTTCGGGAATGGCTACACCTTC.

Concerning this clonotype itself: A much more abundant neighbour one base away suggests this may be a read error. This chain joins TRBV24-1 and TRBJ2-4; D is ambiguous. The J call may be incorrect, as the DNA end agrees better with TRBJ2-7. The germline CDR1 and CDR2 sequences are KGHDR and SFDVKD. The CDR3 has 11 amino acids. CDR3 sequence reads: CATSDWNEQYF. CDR3 sequence (DNA): TGTGCCACCAGTGATTGGAACGAGCAGTACTTC.

The chain links TRBV14 to TRBJ1-3, with no clear D. CDR1 SGHDN and CDR2 FVKESK come from the germline V gene. V was pared by 1 base and J by 0 bases, with 7 bases between. The CDR3 has 15 amino acids. The CDR3 loop is CASSQVKSSGNTIYF. The CDR3 DNA reads as TGTGCCAGCAGCCAAGTTAAGAGCTCTGGAAACACCATATATTTT. Full variable domain (rest looked up from reference TRBV14 and TRBJ1-3): EAGVTQFPSHSVIEKGQTVTLRCDPISGHDNLYWYRRVMGKEIKFLLHFVKESKQDESGMPNNRFLAERTGGTYSTLKVQPAELEDSGVYFCASSQVKSSGNTIYFGEGSWLTVV.

The CDR3 loop reads CSTRQGRMNTEAFF. CDR3 bases: TGCAGCACCCGACAGGGTAGGATGAACACTGAAGCTTTCTTT. The chain joins TRBV29-1 to TRBJ1-1; TRBD1 matches 7 bases. This CDR3 is 14 amino acids long. Germline values: CDR1 SQVTM, CDR2 ANQGSEA. V dropped 8 bases and J dropped 0; count of bases not matched to a gene: 9. The full variable domain, completed using reference TRBV29-1 and TRBJ1-1, is SAVISQKPSRDICQRGTSLTIQCQVDSQVTMMFWYRQQPGQSLTLIATANQGSEATYESGFVIDKFPISRPNLTFSTLTVSNMSPEDSSIYLCSTRQGRMNTEAFFGQGTRLTVV.

On this clonotype: The junction and the germline gene differ at one end; a read error may be behind it. V is TRBV19 and J is TRBJ2-1, with 9 bases identical to TRBD1. This CDR3 has 17 amino acids. Germline CDR1 and CDR2: LNHDA and SQIVND (reference sequence). The CDR3 sequence: CASREDRGLLSYNEQVF. In DNA, the CDR3 is TGTGCCAGTAGGGAGGACAGGGGCCTCCTTTCCTACAATGAGCAGGTCTTC.

The chain couples TRBV29-1 to TRBJ1-5; a weak D match, TRBD1 (5 bases). The CDR3 loop spans 14 amino acids. The V gene lost 2 bases and the J gene lost 2 bases, with 10 bases spanning the gap. From germline, CDR1 is SQVTM and CDR2 ANQGSEA. CDR3 coding DNA: TGCAGCGTTGAAATCGGGGGACGCAATCAGCCCCAGCATTTT. Translating it yields CSVEIGGRNQPQHF.

The chain employs TRBV11-1 and TRBJ2-5, with 10 nucleotides matching TRBD2. Losses at the gene ends were 2 bases for V and 2 bases for J; bases not matched to a gene: 5. Per germline, CDR1 SGHAT and CDR2 FQDESV (reference sequence). This CDR3 has 16 amino acids. In nucleotides, the CDR3 is TGTGCCAGCAGCTTACTCACTAGCGGGAATCAAGAGACCCAGTACTTC. As protein: CASSLLTSGNQETQYF. The full variable domain, with the rest looked up from reference TRBV11-1 and TRBJ2-5, is EAEVAQSPRYKITEKSQAVAFWCDPISGHATLYWYRQILGQGPELLVQFQDESVVDDSQLPKDRFSAERLKGVDSTLKIQPAELGDSAMYLCASSLLTSGNQETQYFGPGTRLLVL.

There are a few counts of this clonotype. This rearrangement joins TRBV20-1 to TRBJ2-1; no definite D call. The CDR3 runs 14 residues. V shed 3 bases and J shed 4 bases, with 13 bases lying between them. The germline V gene has CDR1 DFQATT and CDR2 SNEGSKA (reference sequence). CDR3 protein: CSASLLLSYNEQFF. CDR3 nucleotides: TGCAGTGCTAGTCTACTTCTTTCATACAATGAGCAGTTCTTC.

As concerns this clonotype: At one of its ends the junction is not consistent with the germline gene, which may arise from a read error. The chain combines TRBV28 with TRBJ2-7, with D tentatively TRBD1 or TRBD2 (5 bases each). Germline values: CDR1 MDHEN, CDR2 SYDVKM. The CDR3 loop spans 15 amino acids. This CDR3 is CVSSSVRQGAYEQYF. CDR3 in DNA: TGTGTCAGCAGTTCCGTGAGGCAGGGAGCATACGAGCAGTACTTC.

This rearrangement joins TRBV4-3 to TRBJ1-1; TRBD1 agrees at 8 bases. CDR1 LGHNA and CDR2 YSLEER come from the germline V gene. V was pared by 4 bases and J by 6 bases, with 10 bases of the junction left unmatched. The length of the CDR3 is 15 residues. The CDR3 nucleotides read TGCGCCAGCAGCCCAGACAGGGGTTTAATCGCTGAAGCTTTCTTT. Translating gives CASSPDRGLIAEAFF.

The V call is TRBV20-1, the J call TRBJ1-6; D might be TRBD1 (6 bases). Germline lookup yields CDR1 DFQATT and CDR2 SNEGSKA (reference sequence). This CDR3 is built from 15 residues. Trimming left V 5 bases short and J 5 bases short, with 16 bases between. This CDR3 is CSASTGTTDNSPLHF. Written as DNA, the CDR3 is TGCAGTGCTTCGACCGGGACAACCGATAATTCACCCCTCCACTTT.